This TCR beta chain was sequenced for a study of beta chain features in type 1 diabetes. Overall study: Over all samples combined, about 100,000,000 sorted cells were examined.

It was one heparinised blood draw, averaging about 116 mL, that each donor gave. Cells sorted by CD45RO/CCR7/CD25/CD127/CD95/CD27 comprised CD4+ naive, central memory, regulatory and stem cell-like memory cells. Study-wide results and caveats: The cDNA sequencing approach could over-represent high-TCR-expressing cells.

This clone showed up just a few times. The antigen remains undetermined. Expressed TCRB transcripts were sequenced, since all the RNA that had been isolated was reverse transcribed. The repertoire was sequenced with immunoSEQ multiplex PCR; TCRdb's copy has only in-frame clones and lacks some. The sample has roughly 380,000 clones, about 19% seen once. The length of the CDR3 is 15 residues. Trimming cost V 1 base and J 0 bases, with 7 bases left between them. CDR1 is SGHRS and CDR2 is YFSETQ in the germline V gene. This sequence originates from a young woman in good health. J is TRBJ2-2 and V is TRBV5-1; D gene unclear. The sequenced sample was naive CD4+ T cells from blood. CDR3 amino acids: CASSLYQSNTGELFF. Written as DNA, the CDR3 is TGCGCCAGCAGCTTGTATCAGTCGAACACCGGGGAGCTGTTTTTT.